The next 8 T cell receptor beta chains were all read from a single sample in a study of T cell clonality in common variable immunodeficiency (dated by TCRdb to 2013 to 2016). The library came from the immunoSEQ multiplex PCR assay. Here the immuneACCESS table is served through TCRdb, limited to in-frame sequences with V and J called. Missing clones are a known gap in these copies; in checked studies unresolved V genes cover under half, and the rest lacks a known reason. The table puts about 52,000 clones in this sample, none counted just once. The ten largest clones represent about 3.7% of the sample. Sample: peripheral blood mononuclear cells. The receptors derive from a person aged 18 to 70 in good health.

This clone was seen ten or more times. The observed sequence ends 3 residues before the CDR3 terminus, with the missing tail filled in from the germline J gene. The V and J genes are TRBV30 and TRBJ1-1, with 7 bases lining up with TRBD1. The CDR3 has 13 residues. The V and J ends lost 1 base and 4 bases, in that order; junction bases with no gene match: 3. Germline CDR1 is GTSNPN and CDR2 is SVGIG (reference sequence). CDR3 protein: CAWSEQGGTEAFF. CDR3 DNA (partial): TGTGCCTGGAGTGAGCAGGGGGGCACTGAA.

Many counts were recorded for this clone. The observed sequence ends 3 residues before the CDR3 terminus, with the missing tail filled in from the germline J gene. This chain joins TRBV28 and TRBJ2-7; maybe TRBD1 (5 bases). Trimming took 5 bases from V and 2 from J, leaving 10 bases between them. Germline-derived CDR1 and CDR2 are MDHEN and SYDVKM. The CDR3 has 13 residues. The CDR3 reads CASSQQVTYEQYF. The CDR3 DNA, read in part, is TGTGCCAGCAGTCAACAGGTAACCTACGAG.

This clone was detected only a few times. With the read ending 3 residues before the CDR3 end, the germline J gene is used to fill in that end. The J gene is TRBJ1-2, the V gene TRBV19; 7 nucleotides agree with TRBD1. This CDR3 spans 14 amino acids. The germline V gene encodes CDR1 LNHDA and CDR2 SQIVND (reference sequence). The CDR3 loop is CASSTPTGTYDYTF. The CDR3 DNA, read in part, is TGTGCCAGTAGTACCCCGACAGGGACCTACGAC.

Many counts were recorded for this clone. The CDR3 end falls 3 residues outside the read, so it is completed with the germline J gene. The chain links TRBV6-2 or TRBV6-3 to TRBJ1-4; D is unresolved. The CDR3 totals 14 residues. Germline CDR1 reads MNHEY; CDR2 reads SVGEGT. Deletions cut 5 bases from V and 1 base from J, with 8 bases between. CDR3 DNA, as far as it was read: TGTGCCAGCAGTCCCTTCGGAACTAATGAAAAA. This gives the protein CASSPFGTNEK. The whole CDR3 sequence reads CASSPFGTNEKLFF.

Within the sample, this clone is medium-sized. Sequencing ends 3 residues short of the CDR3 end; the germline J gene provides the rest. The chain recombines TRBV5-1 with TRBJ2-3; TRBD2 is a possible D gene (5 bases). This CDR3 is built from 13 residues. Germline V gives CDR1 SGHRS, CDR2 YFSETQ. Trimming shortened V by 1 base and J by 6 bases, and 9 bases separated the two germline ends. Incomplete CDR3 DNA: TGCGCCAGCAGCTTGACTAGGTGGGATACG. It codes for CASSLTRWDT. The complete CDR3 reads CASSLTRWDTQYF.

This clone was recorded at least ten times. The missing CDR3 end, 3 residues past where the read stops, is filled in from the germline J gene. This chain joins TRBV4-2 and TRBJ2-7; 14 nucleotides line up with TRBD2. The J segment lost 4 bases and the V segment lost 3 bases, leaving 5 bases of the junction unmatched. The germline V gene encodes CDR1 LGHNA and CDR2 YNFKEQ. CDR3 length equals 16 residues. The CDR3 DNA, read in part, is TGTGCCAGCAGCCAGGCCGGGACTAGCGGGAGATACGAG. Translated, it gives CASSQAGTSGRYE. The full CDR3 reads CASSQAGTSGRYEQYF.

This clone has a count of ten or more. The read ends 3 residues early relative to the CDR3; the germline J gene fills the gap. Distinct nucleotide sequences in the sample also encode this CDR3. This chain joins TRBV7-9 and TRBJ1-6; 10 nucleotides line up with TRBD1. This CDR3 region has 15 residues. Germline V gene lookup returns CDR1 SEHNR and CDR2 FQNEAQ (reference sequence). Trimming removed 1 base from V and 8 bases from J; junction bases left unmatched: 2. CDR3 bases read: TGTGCCAGCAGCTTAGGGGACAGGGGTTATTCACCC. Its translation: CASSLGDRGYSP. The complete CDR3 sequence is CASSLGDRGYSPLHF. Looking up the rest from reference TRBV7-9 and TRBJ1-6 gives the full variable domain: DTGVSQNPRHKITKRGQNVTFRCDPISEHNRLYWYRQTLGQGPEFLTYFQNEAQLEKSRLLSDRFSAERPKGSFSTLEIQRTEQGDSAMYLCASSLGDRGYSPLHFGNGTRLTVT.

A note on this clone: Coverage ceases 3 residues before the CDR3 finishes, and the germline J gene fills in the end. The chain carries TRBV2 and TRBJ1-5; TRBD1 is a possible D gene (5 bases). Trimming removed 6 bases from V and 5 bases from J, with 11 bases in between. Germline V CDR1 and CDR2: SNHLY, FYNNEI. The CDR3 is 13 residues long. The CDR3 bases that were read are TGTGCCAGCAGCGGACAAGACTATCAGCCC. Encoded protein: CASSGQDYQP. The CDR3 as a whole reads CASSGQDYQPQHF.